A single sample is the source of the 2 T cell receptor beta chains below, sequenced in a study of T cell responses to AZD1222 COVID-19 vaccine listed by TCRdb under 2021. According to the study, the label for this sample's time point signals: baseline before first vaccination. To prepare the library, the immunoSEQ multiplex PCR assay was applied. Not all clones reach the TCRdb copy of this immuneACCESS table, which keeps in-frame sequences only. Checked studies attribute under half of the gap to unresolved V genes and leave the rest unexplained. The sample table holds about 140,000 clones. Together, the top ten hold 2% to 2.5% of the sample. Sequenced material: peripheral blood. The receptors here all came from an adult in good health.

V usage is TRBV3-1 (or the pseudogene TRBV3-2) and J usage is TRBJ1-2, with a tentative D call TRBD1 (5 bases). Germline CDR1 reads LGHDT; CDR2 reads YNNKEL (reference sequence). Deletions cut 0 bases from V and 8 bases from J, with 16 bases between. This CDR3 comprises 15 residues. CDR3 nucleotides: TGTGCCAGCAGCCAAGAAGGTTCAGGGCGGTACGGCTACACCTTC. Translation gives CASSQEGSGRYGYTF.

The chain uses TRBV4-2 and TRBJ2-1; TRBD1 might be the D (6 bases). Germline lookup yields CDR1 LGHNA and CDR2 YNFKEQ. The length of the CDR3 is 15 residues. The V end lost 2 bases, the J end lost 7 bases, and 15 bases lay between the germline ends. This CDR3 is CASSQSPGQQNEQFF. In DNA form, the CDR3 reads TGTGCCAGCAGCCAATCGCCGGGACAACAAAATGAGCAGTTCTTC.